This T cell receptor beta chain is drawn from a study of Tregs in tolerant kidney transplant recipients. Germline V gives CDR1 SGHRS, CDR2 YFSETQ. V dropped 2 bases and J dropped 2 bases, with 12 bases sitting between them. This CDR3 has 15 amino acids. CD4+CD25+CD127- Tregs, CD4+CD25- non-Tregs, CD4 and CD8 cells were sorted. Some clones are missing from TCRdb's copy, which holds only in-frame ones; the method was immunoSEQ multiplex PCR. The sample lists approximately 260,000 clones; approximately 84% were seen once. The TCR sequence derives from a human donor in good health. The chain joins TRBV5-1 to TRBJ2-3, with D perhaps matching TRBD2 (6 bases). The sequenced sample was CD4+ T cells from blood. In nucleotides, the CDR3 is TGCGCCAGCAGCTTATCGGGGGTCAACACAGATACGCAGTATTTT. Translation gives CASSLSGVNTDTQYF.